The clone carrying this T cell receptor (beta chain) was seen only a few times. TCRdb used MiXCR to reprocess the 5' RACE reads, holding one entry per CDR3 protein. The top ten hold around 4% of the sample, which has fewer than 250,000 distinct CDR3 sequences, 30% to 35% seen once. This sample is part of a study of CD8 T cells in ankylosing spondylitis. Germline values: CDR1 MNHEY, CDR2 SMNVEV (reference sequence). V dropped 1 base and J dropped 2 bases, with 8 bases sitting between them. The CDR3 consists of 14 residues. This TCR derives from a male donor with ankylosing spondylitis or in good health (not recorded which). The chain is built from TRBV27 and TRBJ1-1; no clear D. The sample comprised blood, either unsorted or a sorted T cell fraction (not recorded which). CDR3 coding DNA: TGTGCCAGCAGTTTATTGGGCCTTAACACTGAAGCTTTCTTT. As protein: CASSLLGLNTEAFF.